This TCR beta chain derives from a study of neurological immune-mediated disorders. After removal of 0 bases from V and 5 bases from J, the junction contained 10 bases not matched to a gene. The CDR3 extends over 18 amino acids. Germline loops: CDR1 MNHEY, CDR2 SVGAGI. TCRdb processed the 5' RACE reads anew with MiXCR; each CDR3 protein has one entry. The sample consists of roughly 48,000 distinct CDR3 sequences, more than 9.5% of them appearing once. The time point is: longitudinal time-point 3. Sequenced material: PBMCs. The TCR originated in a male donor with HTLV-1-associated myelopathy (HAM/TSP). This chain joins TRBV6-5 and TRBJ1-4; TRBD1 matches 9 bases. Written as DNA, the CDR3 is TGTGCCAGCAGTTACTCGAGCCCGGACAGGGGATGGAATGAAAAACTGTTTTTT. Amino acids: CASSYSSPDRGWNEKLFF.